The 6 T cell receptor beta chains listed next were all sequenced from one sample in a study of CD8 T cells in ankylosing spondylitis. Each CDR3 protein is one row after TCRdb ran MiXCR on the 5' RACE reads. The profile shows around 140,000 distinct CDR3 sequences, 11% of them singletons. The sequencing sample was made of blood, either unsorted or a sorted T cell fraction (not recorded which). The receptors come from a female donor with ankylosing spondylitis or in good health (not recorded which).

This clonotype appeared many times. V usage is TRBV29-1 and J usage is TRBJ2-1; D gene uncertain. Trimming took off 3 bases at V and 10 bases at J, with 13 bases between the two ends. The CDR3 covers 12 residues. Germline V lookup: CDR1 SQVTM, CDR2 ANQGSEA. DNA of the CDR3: TGCAGCGTTGATGCCTCGGATTACGAGCAGTTCTTC. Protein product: CSVDASDYEQFF.

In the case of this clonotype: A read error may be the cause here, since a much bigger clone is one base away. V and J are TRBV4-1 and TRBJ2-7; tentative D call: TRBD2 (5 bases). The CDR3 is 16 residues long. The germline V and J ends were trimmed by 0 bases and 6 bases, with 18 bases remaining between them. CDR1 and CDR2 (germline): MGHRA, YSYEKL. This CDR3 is CASSQDRVDGGFEQYF. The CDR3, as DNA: TGCGCCAGCAGCCAAGACCGAGTCGACGGCGGGTTCGAGCAGTACTTC.

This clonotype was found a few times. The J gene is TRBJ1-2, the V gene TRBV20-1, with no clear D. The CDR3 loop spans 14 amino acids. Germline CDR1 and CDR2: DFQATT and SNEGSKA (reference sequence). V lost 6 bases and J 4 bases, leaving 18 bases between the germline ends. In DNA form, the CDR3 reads TGCAGTGCCCCCGGCCTTTCCTCCTCCTATGGCTACACCTTC. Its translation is CSAPGLSSSYGYTF.

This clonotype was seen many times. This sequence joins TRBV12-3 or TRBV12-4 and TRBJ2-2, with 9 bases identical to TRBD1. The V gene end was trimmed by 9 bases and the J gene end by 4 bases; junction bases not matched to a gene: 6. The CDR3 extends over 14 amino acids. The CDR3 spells CASRYRGPTGELFF. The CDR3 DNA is TGTGCCAGTAGATACAGGGGGCCCACCGGGGAGCTGTTTTTT.

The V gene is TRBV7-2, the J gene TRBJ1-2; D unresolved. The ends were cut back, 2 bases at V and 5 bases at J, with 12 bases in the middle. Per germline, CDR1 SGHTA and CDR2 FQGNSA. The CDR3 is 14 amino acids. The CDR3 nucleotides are TGTGCCAGCAGCTTATCAGAGGGTTCTTATGGCTACACCTTC. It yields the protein CASSLSEGSYGYTF.

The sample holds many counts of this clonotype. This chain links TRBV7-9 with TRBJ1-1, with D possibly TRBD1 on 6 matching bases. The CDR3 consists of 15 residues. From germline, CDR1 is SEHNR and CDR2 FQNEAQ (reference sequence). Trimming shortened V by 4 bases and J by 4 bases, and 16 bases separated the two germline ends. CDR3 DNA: TGTGCCAGCAGCTACCCTACAGGGCGTGGCACTGAAGCTTTCTTT. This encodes CASSYPTGRGTEAFF. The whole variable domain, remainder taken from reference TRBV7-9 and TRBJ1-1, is DTGVSQNPRHKITKRGQNVTFRCDPISEHNRLYWYRQTLGQGPEFLTYFQNEAQLEKSRLLSDRFSAERPKGSFSTLEIQRTEQGDSAMYLCASSYPTGRGTEAFFGQGTRLTVV.